Each of the 29 T cell receptor beta chains below was sequenced from the same sample in a study of blood T cell repertoires in COVID-19. Clones were read by immunoSEQ multiplex PCR, and TCRdb kept only the in-frame ones, dropping some. The sample lists tens of thousands of clones, 60% to 85% seen once, with roughly 21% in the top ten. Sequencing was performed on peripheral blood. All receptors derive from a man in his 70s with acute or convalescent COVID-19.

This chain uses TRBV19 with TRBJ2-3; 9 bases line up with TRBD2. This CDR3 contains 15 residues. The trim removed 3 bases at V and 4 bases at J, leaving 5 bases unmatched. Looked up from germline, CDR1 is LNHDA and CDR2 is SQIVND (reference sequence). The CDR3 spells CASSILLAGSDTQYF. DNA for the CDR3: TGTGCCAGTAGTATCTTGCTAGCGGGATCAGATACGCAGTATTTT.

The chain recombines TRBV6-5 with TRBJ2-3; 7 bases are shared with TRBD2. Germline CDR1 is MNHEY and CDR2 is SVGAGI. V lost 7 bases and J lost 4; bases outside the gene matches: 11. CDR3 length: 15 amino acids. The CDR3 region is CASTLTSARADTQYF. CDR3 sequence (DNA): TGTGCCAGCACGCTTACTAGCGCCAGGGCAGATACGCAGTATTTT.

The genes are TRBV10-2 and TRBJ1-5; D is perhaps TRBD1 (6 bases). The CDR3 totals 13 residues. V was clipped by 7 bases and J by 5 bases, with 12 bases between them. CDR1 is WSHSY and CDR2 is SAAADI in the germline V gene. As DNA, the CDR3 is TGCGCCAGCATGTCGGGGGGCGATCAGCCCCAGCATTTT. It is translated as CASMSGGDQPQHF.

This clone was seen a handful of times. The V and J genes are TRBV3-1 (or the pseudogene TRBV3-2) and TRBJ1-1, with D unclear. The germline gives CDR1 LGHDT, CDR2 YNNKEL (reference sequence). The CDR3 totals 12 residues. V gave up 3 bases and J gave up 11 bases, with 13 bases separating them. This chain's CDR3 is CASSHGEAAAFF. As DNA, the CDR3 is TGTGCCAGCAGCCACGGGGAGGCGGCGGCTTTCTTT.

This clone was observed once. The chain joins TRBV19 to TRBJ2-5; D is possibly TRBD1 (5 bases). V was clipped by 1 base and J by 4 bases, with 13 bases between them. CDR1 and CDR2 from the germline V gene are LNHDA and SQIVND (reference sequence). The CDR3 has 15 residues. The CDR3 here is CASSIGQGLRETQYF. The CDR3 nucleotides are TGTGCCAGTAGTATAGGGCAGGGTCTTAGAGAGACCCAGTACTTC.

V is TRBV27 and J is TRBJ2-7; 10 nucleotides agree with TRBD1. Germline-derived CDR1 and CDR2 are MNHEY and SMNVEV (reference sequence). J gave up 4 bases and V 3 bases, and 6 bases lay outside the gene matches. The CDR3 covers 15 residues. The CDR3 coding sequence is TGTGCCAGCAGTTTCTCGACGGACAGGGGGTACGAGCAGTACTTC. It codes for CASSFSTDRGYEQYF.

This sequence joins TRBV4-3 and TRBJ2-1; 11 positions match TRBD2. Germline V CDR1 and CDR2: LGHNA, YSLEER. V dropped 4 bases and J dropped 4; count of bases not matched to a gene: 9. The CDR3 has 17 amino acids. The DNA for the CDR3 is TGCGCCAGCAGCCTGCTAGCGGGAGGAGGCAATTACAATGAGCAGTTCTTC. Its translation is CASSLLAGGGNYNEQFF.

This chain links TRBV19 with TRBJ2-6; a weak D match, TRBD2 (5 bases). Germline V gives CDR1 LNHDA, CDR2 SQIVND (reference sequence). The CDR3 contains 17 residues. Written as DNA, the CDR3 is TGTGCGACTCATCACCGGGGAGATCTCTCTGGGGCCAACGTCCTGACTTTC. Protein product: CATHHRGDLSGANVLTF.

J is TRBJ2-7 and V is TRBV10-2; the D gene is possibly TRBD2 (5 bases). Trimming shortened V by 0 bases and J by 1 base, and 13 bases separated the two germline ends. The germline CDR1 and CDR2 sequences are WSHSY and SAAADI. The CDR3 spans 16 residues. DNA for the CDR3: TGCGCCAGCAGTGAGTCCCAACTAGTGGGTTCCTACGAGCAGTACTTC. This codes for CASSESQLVGSYEQYF.

The J gene is TRBJ2-3, the V gene TRBV11-3, with D tentatively TRBD1 (7 bases). CDR3 length: 16 residues. Per germline, CDR1 SGHNT and CDR2 YENEEA. V was shortened by 4 bases and J by 0 bases, with 14 bases between the two germline ends. The CDR3 nucleotides read TGTGCCAGCAGCTCGGGGGTGGGACAGAGCACAGATACGCAGTATTTT. Translation: CASSSGVGQSTDTQYF.

The J gene is TRBJ1-5, the V gene TRBV7-2; no definite D call. V lost 3 bases, J lost 8 bases, and 11 bases lay in between. The CDR3 consists of 13 residues. CDR1 SGHTA and CDR2 FQGNSA come from the germline V gene. The CDR3 DNA reads TGTGCCAGCAGCTTCACTTCAAGAGAGCCCCAGCATTTT. Protein sequence: CASSFTSREPQHF.

The chain is built from TRBV11-1 and TRBJ1-2, with D unclear. Germline V CDR1 and CDR2: SGHAT, FQDESV (reference sequence). V was trimmed by 0 bases and J by 0 bases, leaving 8 bases between them. There are 15 residues in the CDR3. CDR3: CASSLAGGTNYGYTF. In DNA form, the CDR3 reads TGTGCCAGCAGCTTAGCGGGCGGGACTAACTATGGCTACACCTTC.

This clone was recorded many times. V is TRBV7-9 and J is TRBJ1-3, with no clear D. CDR1 is SEHNR and CDR2 is FQNEAQ in the germline V gene (reference sequence). The CDR3 is 16 residues long. V lost 4 bases to trimming and J lost 0 bases, with 13 bases between them. Written as DNA, the CDR3 is TGTGCCAGCAGCTCGTCCGGCGGAACCTCTGGAAACACCATATATTTT. Translation gives CASSSSGGTSGNTIYF.

The DNA for the CDR3 is TGTGCCAGCAGCCTACAGGGTATCTGGACTGAAGCTTTCTTT. Protein: CASSLQGIWTEAFF. The V and J genes are TRBV7-2 and TRBJ1-1; TRBD1 is a possible D gene (6 bases). Germline CDR1 and CDR2: SGHTA and FQGNSA. This CDR3 comprises 14 residues. Trimming cost V 5 bases and J 5 bases, with 15 bases left between them.

The rearrangement links TRBV4-1 to TRBJ1-2; D remains ambiguous. CDR1 is MGHRA and CDR2 is YSYEKL in the germline V gene. The CDR3 contains 14 residues. V was pared by 1 base and J by 8 bases, with 14 bases between. In DNA form, the CDR3 reads TGCGCCAGCAGCCAAGCTCAGGCACGATCAGGCTACACCTTC. It is translated as CASSQAQARSGYTF.

The J gene is TRBJ1-1, the V gene TRBV28; TRBD1 might be the D (5 bases). The CDR3 consists of 12 residues. Germline V gives CDR1 MDHEN, CDR2 SYDVKM. The V and J ends lost 6 bases and 7 bases respectively, with 12 bases between them. The chain's CDR3 is CASSVRGFEAFF. In DNA form, the CDR3 reads TGTGCCAGCAGCGTTAGGGGTTTTGAAGCTTTCTTT.

This clone appeared once. This chain uses TRBV6-4 with TRBJ2-1; TRBD2 is a possible D gene (6 bases). With 4 bases removed from V and 14 bases from J, the gap between germline ends came to 21 bases. Germline CDR1 MRHNA, CDR2 SNTAGT. The CDR3 loop spans 14 amino acids. The CDR3 sequence: CASSGLGSAGEKFF. The CDR3 bases are TGTGCCAGCAGTGGCCTCGGGAGTGCCGGAGAAAAGTTCTTC.

The genes are TRBV2 and TRBJ1-5; 7 nucleotides match TRBD1. Trimming removed 5 bases from V and 5 bases from J; junction bases left unmatched: 15. This CDR3 has 17 residues. Germline CDR1 reads SNHLY; CDR2 reads FYNNEI. CDR3 in amino acids: CASSPDRASHRYQPQHF. CDR3 nucleotides: TGTGCCAGCAGTCCTGACAGGGCGTCCCATAGGTATCAGCCCCAGCATTTT.

The chain joins TRBV10-3 to TRBJ2-5; TRBD2 matches at 13 bases. V shed 3 bases and J 5 bases; nucleotides not matched to a gene: 9. This CDR3 has 17 amino acids. Germline CDR1 is ENHRY and CDR2 is SYGVKD. The CDR3 bases are TGTGCCATCAGTGAAAAGCCCGGGACTAGCGGGACCGAGACCCAGTACTTC. It yields the protein CAISEKPGTSGTETQYF.

V is TRBV18 and J is TRBJ1-2; 7 bases fit TRBD1. In germline, CDR1 is KGHSH, CDR2 LQKENI. V was pared by 4 bases and J by 7 bases, with 3 bases of the junction left unmatched. CDR3 length: 12 residues. The DNA of the CDR3 is TGTGCCAGCTCACACCGGGACAGTGGCTACACCTTC. Residues: CASSHRDSGYTF.

The V gene is TRBV6-5, the J gene TRBJ2-7; possible D gene TRBD1, 5 bases. This CDR3 has 12 residues. The germline V and J ends were trimmed by 7 bases and 7 bases, with 14 bases remaining between them. Germline V gene lookup returns CDR1 MNHEY and CDR2 SVGAGI. The DNA of the CDR3 is TGTGCCAGCACGTGGGGCGCAGGGGAGCAGTACTTC. Translation: CASTWGAGEQYF.

This chain links TRBV11-2 with TRBJ1-6, with D uncertain. Germline CDR1 SGHAT, CDR2 FQNNGV. The germline V and J ends were trimmed by 4 bases and 6 bases, with 4 bases remaining between them. The CDR3 is 12 residues long. CDR3 nucleotide sequence: TGTGCCAGCAGCTCCCTTAATTCACCCCTCCACTTT. Protein sequence: CASSSLNSPLHF.

The J gene is TRBJ2-3, the V gene TRBV13; D gene ambiguous. V dropped 1 base and J dropped 6 bases, with 14 bases sitting between them. The CDR3 sequence is 15 residues long. In germline, CDR1 is PRHDT, CDR2 FYEKMQ (reference sequence). CDR3: CASSLADIFRDTQYF. The CDR3 nucleotides are TGTGCCAGCAGCTTAGCCGACATATTCAGGGATACGCAGTATTTT.

A few counts support this clone. This same CDR3 is encoded by further DNA sequences in the sample. The chain joins TRBV9 to TRBJ2-7, with a weak D call TRBD2 (6 bases). The germline CDR1 and CDR2 sequences are SGDLS and YYNGEE. Trimming removed 0 bases at V and 4 bases at J, with 11 bases between. The CDR3 loop spans 14 amino acids. The DNA for the CDR3 is TGTGCCAGCAGCGTAGGCGGAGGGCCTTACGAGCAGTACTTC. This encodes CASSVGGGPYEQYF. Full variable domain (outside the CDR3, taken from reference TRBV9 and TRBJ2-7): DSGVTQTPKHLITATGQRVTLRCSPRSGDLSVYWYQQSLDQGLQFLIQYYNGEERAKGNILERFSAQQFPDLHSELNLSSLELGDSALYFCASSVGGGPYEQYFGPGTRLTVT.

The chain couples TRBV20-1 to TRBJ2-3; D not certain. V was trimmed by 3 bases and J by 1 base, leaving 5 bases between them. This CDR3 spans 12 amino acids. CDR1 DFQATT and CDR2 SNEGSKA come from the germline V gene (reference sequence). CDR3 amino acids: CSASAGTDTQYF. DNA of the CDR3: TGCAGTGCTAGTGCCGGCACAGATACGCAGTATTTT.

This chain joins TRBV9 and TRBJ2-2, with D tentatively TRBD2 (5 bases). Per the germline V gene, CDR1 is SGDLS and CDR2 is YYNGEE. Trimming removed 4 bases from V and 7 bases from J, with 11 bases in between. This CDR3 region has 13 residues. The CDR3 loop reads CASSPTGFGELFF. The CDR3 region has the DNA TGTGCCAGCAGCCCTACGGGATTCGGGGAGCTGTTTTTT.

V usage is TRBV6-2 or TRBV6-3 and J usage is TRBJ2-1; possible D gene TRBD1, 6 bases. Trimming removed 5 bases from V and 3 bases from J, with 17 bases in between. CDR3 length: 16 residues. Germline-derived CDR1 and CDR2 are MNHEY and SVGEGT. CDR3 in DNA: TGTGCCAGCAGTCTATTCTCCGGGACATACTACAATGAGCAGTTCTTC. It codes for CASSLFSGTYYNEQFF.

The chain has TRBV6-5 and TRBJ1-2, with 9 bases that match TRBD1. The V segment lost 3 bases and the J segment 12 bases; nucleotides outside the gene matches: 8. The CDR3 has 13 amino acids. Germline CDR1 is MNHEY and CDR2 is SVGAGI. CDR3 in amino acids: CASSYRTGVGNTF. CDR3 bases: TGTGCCAGCAGTTATCGGACAGGGGTGGGCAACACCTTC.

In its sample, this clone was seen a few times. J is TRBJ2-5 and V is TRBV7-2; 7 positions agree with TRBD1. Germline V CDR1 and CDR2: SGHTA, FQGNSA. The junction had 4 bases not matched to a gene; V was cut back by 0 bases and J by 3 bases. The CDR3 runs 15 residues. In nucleotides, the CDR3 is TGTGCCAGCAGCTTAGCCGGGACAGCTGAAGAGACCCAGTACTTC. This encodes CASSLAGTAEETQYF.